A single sample gave rise to the 22 T cell receptor beta chains below, sequenced in a study of blood T cell repertoires in COVID-19. Clones were read by immunoSEQ multiplex PCR, and TCRdb kept only the in-frame ones, dropping some. The sample records 150,000 to 200,000 clones, over 75% being singletons. Sequenced input: peripheral blood. The receptor set was obtained from a human donor in a cohort sampled during active COVID-19.

The chain joins TRBV13 to TRBJ2-7, with 7 positions matching TRBD1. V lost 4 bases and J lost 5; bases outside the gene matches: 5. CDR1 PRHDT and CDR2 FYEKMQ come from the germline V gene (reference sequence). CDR3 length: 13 amino acids. The CDR3: CASSSETGNEQYF. For the CDR3, the DNA is TGTGCCAGCAGCTCGGAGACAGGGAACGAGCAGTACTTC. The full variable domain, in which reference TRBV13 and TRBJ2-7 provide the parts outside the CDR3, is AAGVIQSPRHLIKEKRETATLKCYPIPRHDTVYWYQQGPGQDPQFLISFYEKMQSDKGSIPDRFSAQQFSDYHSELNMSSLELGDSALYFCASSSETGNEQYFGPGTRLTVT.

The chain links TRBV25-1 to TRBJ2-2; TRBD1 agrees at 8 bases. There are 15 residues in the CDR3. V dropped 8 bases and J dropped 6; count of bases not matched to a gene: 11. Germline V gene data show CDR1 as MGHDK and CDR2 as SYGVNS. CDR3 sequence reads: CASEKQGAGSGELFF. CDR3 nucleotides: TGTGCCAGCGAGAAGCAGGGGGCGGGCTCCGGGGAGCTGTTTTTT. The entire variable domain, with the rest obtained from reference TRBV25-1 and TRBJ2-2, is as follows: EADIYQTPRYLVIGTGKKITLECSQTMGHDKMYWYQQDPGMELHLIHYSYGVNSTEKGDLSSESTVSRIRTEHFPLTLESARPSHTSQYLCASEKQGAGSGELFFGEGSRLTVL.

The chain joins TRBV24-1 to TRBJ2-2; tentatively, D is TRBD2 (6 bases). Trimming took 10 bases from V and 4 from J, leaving 12 bases between them. The V gene's germline CDR1 is KGHDR and CDR2 SFDVKD. The CDR3 has 13 amino acids. In DNA, the CDR3 is TGTGCCACGCGAAGGGGAGGCACCGGGGAGCTGTTTTTT. It translates to CATRRGGTGELFF.

The rearrangement uses TRBV2 and TRBJ2-3, with 10 bases lining up with TRBD2. The CDR3 covers 18 residues. Germline V gives CDR1 SNHLY, CDR2 FYNNEI. V trimming: 3 bases; J trimming: 0 bases; junction bases outside the gene matches: 9. The CDR3 loop is CASSDFGTSARSTDTQYF. The CDR3 bases are TGTGCCAGCAGTGACTTCGGGACTAGCGCTCGGAGCACAGATACGCAGTATTTT. The full variable domain, its missing parts supplied by reference TRBV2 and TRBJ2-3, is EPEVTQTPSHQVTQMGQEVILRCVPISNHLYFYWYRQILGQKVEFLVSFYNNEISEKSEIFDDQFSVERPDGSNFTLKIRSTKLEDSAMYFCASSDFGTSARSTDTQYFGPGTRLTVL.

The rearrangement links TRBV11-2 to TRBJ2-7, with D maybe TRBD2 (5 bases). The germline V and J ends were trimmed by 5 bases and 5 bases, with 16 bases remaining between them. The CDR3 has 14 residues. CDR1 is SGHAT and CDR2 is FQNNGV in the germline V gene. CDR3 bases: TGTGCCAGCAGCCGCCCCGGGAACATCAACGAGCAGTACTTC. Amino acid sequence: CASSRPGNINEQYF.

The chain combines TRBV7-8 with TRBJ1-1; 7 bases agree with TRBD1. The CDR3 extends over 10 amino acids. The germline V gene has CDR1 SGHVS and CDR2 FQNEAQ. Unmatched junction bases numbered 4, after V lost 5 bases and J lost 13 bases. For the CDR3, the DNA is TGTGCCAGCAGCACTACAGGGGTTTTCTTT. It specifies CASSTTGVFF.

This chain joins TRBV9 and TRBJ2-3; 9 nucleotides match TRBD2. CDR1 is SGDLS, CDR2 YYNGEE, per germline. The V segment lost 2 bases and the J segment 1 base; nucleotides outside the gene matches: 5. This CDR3 region has 16 residues. DNA for the CDR3: TGTGCCAGCAGCGTTCGGGCGGGGGGGGGCACAGATACGCAGTATTTT. It encodes CASSVRAGGGTDTQYF.

The rearrangement joins TRBV21-1 to TRBJ2-5; whether TRBD1, the table's D call, matches the DNA was not checked. TRBV21-1 corresponds to a pseudogene. The CDR3 contains 13 residues. The CDR3 reads CASSPRQGETQYF. CDR3 bases: TGTGCCAGCAGCCCCAGACAAGGTGAGACCCAGTACTTC.

The genes are TRBV12-2 and TRBJ2-3; TRBD1 reflects the table's D call only, with no check against the DNA. TRBV12-2 is marked as a pseudogene. The CDR3 is made up of 16 amino acids. In DNA, the CDR3 is TGTGCAAGTCGCCCCGGGCGCAGGGGCGTCCCAGATACGCAGTATTTT. Its protein is CASRPGRRGVPDTQYF.

This clone was seen a handful of times. This chain links TRBV5-8 with TRBJ2-5; 13 positions agree with TRBD2. V gave up 4 bases and J gave up 5 bases; unmatched junction bases: 14. CDR3 size: 18 residues. Germline V gene lookup returns CDR1 SGHTS and CDR2 YDEGEE. The CDR3 sequence is CASSRGLAGVGGGETQYF. CDR3 bases: TGTGCCAGCAGCCGAGGACTAGCGGGAGTAGGAGGTGGGGAGACCCAGTACTTC.

This chain joins TRBV19 and TRBJ2-2; 8 bases fit TRBD2. CDR1 is LNHDA and CDR2 is SQIVND in the germline V gene (reference sequence). V lost 7 bases, J lost 6 bases, and 7 bases stayed unmatched. The CDR3 runs to 14 residues. For the CDR3, the DNA is TGTGCCAGTACCCGACTAGCGAAGGCCGGGGAGCTGTTTTTT. Translation gives CASTRLAKAGELFF.

The chain couples TRBV27 to TRBJ1-5; D call uncertain. This CDR3 spans 14 amino acids. V was shortened by 1 base and J by 0 bases, with 4 bases between the two germline ends. The germline CDR1 and CDR2 sequences are MNHEY and SMNVEV (reference sequence). This CDR3 reads CASSLFGSNQPQHF. The CDR3 DNA is TGTGCCAGCAGTTTATTCGGTAGCAATCAGCCCCAGCATTTT.

The V and J genes are TRBV4-2 and TRBJ2-7; TRBD2 agrees at 10 bases. Germline V gene sequence: CDR1 LGHNA, CDR2 YNFKEQ. J gave up 0 bases and V 2 bases, and 19 bases lay outside the gene matches. CDR3 length equals 21 residues. This chain's CDR3 is CASSQLAGTGRSGRSSYEQYF. In DNA form, the CDR3 reads TGTGCCAGCAGCCAATTGGCGGGGACGGGCCGTAGCGGGAGGTCCTCCTACGAGCAGTACTTC.

This chain uses TRBV6-2 or TRBV6-3 with TRBJ2-1; maybe TRBD2 (7 bases). CDR3 length equals 16 residues. The germline gives CDR1 MNHEY, CDR2 SVGEGT. Between the trimmed V and J ends, which lost 0 bases and 0 bases, there was a span of 9 bases. In DNA form, the CDR3 reads TGTGCCAGCAGTTACTCGCGGGGGCGCTCCTACAATGAGCAGTTCTTC. It encodes CASSYSRGRSYNEQFF.

The chain has TRBV2 and TRBJ2-7, with D unclear. The V end was cut by 6 bases, the J end by 0 bases, with 12 bases between. The CDR3 covers 14 residues. In germline, CDR1 is SNHLY, CDR2 FYNNEI. For the CDR3, the DNA is TGTGCCAGCAGAGCGACGGTAAACTCCTACGAGCAGTACTTC. It yields the protein CASRATVNSYEQYF.

V and J are TRBV12-3 or TRBV12-4 and TRBJ1-5, with D possibly matching TRBD1 (6 bases). CDR3 size: 12 residues. Trimming took 7 bases from V and 6 from J, leaving 10 bases between them. Here the CDR3 DNA reads TGTGCCAGCACTCAGGGGAGTCAGCCCCAGCATTTT. Amino acids: CASTQGSQPQHF.

The rearrangement uses TRBV27 and TRBJ2-7; a weak D match, TRBD1 (8 bases). With 2 bases removed from V and 6 bases from J, the gap between germline ends came to 14 bases. Germline V gene data show CDR1 as MNHEY and CDR2 as SMNVEV (reference sequence). CDR3 size: 14 residues. The CDR3 DNA sequence: TGTGCCAGCAGTTTAGCACAGGGGGGGGGCGAGCAGTACTTC. Protein: CASSLAQGGGEQYF.

The CDR3: CASSDWGGGQFF. DNA of the CDR3: TGTGCCAGCAGTGACTGGGGCGGGGGGCAGTTCTTC. The chain recombines TRBV11-3 with TRBJ2-1; 7 positions agree with TRBD2. V shed 6 bases, J shed 12 bases, and the junction held 8 bases outside the gene matches. The CDR3 is 12 amino acids. CDR1 SGHNT and CDR2 YENEEA come from the germline V gene.

The sample holds a few counts of this clone. The chain carries TRBV6-5 and TRBJ2-1; possible D gene TRBD2, 6 bases. The V end lost 2 bases, the J end lost 7 bases, and 18 bases lay between the germline ends. CDR1 is MNHEY and CDR2 is SVGAGI in the germline V gene. The CDR3 loop spans 16 amino acids. CDR3 residues: CASSYGGLTVFNEQFF. The CDR3 nucleotides read TGTGCCAGCAGTTACGGAGGGCTGACCGTATTTAATGAGCAGTTCTTC.

This rearrangement joins TRBV9 to TRBJ2-7, with D perhaps matching TRBD1 (6 bases). The CDR3 has 14 residues. V was clipped by 0 bases and J by 5 bases, with 12 bases between them. Germline V gives CDR1 SGDLS, CDR2 YYNGEE. This CDR3 is CASSVGLKGDEQYF. The CDR3 DNA sequence: TGTGCCAGCAGCGTAGGGCTAAAGGGGGACGAGCAGTACTTC. Full variable domain (rest looked up from reference TRBV9 and TRBJ2-7): DSGVTQTPKHLITATGQRVTLRCSPRSGDLSVYWYQQSLDQGLQFLIQYYNGEERAKGNILERFSAQQFPDLHSELNLSSLELGDSALYFCASSVGLKGDEQYFGPGTRLTVT.

This clone appeared a single time. This chain links TRBV18 with TRBJ2-5, with TRBD2 matching 8 bases. J gave up 4 bases and V 5 bases, and 9 bases lay outside the gene matches. CDR3 length: 15 amino acids. Germline loops: CDR1 KGHSH, CDR2 LQKENI. CDR3 protein: CASSTAAGGRETQYF. The CDR3 nucleotides are TGTGCCAGCTCAACGGCGGCGGGGGGTCGAGAGACCCAGTACTTC. Filled out from reference TRBV18 and TRBJ2-5, the complete variable domain reads NAGVMQNPRHLVRRRGQEARLRCSPMKGHSHVYWYRQLPEEGLKFMVYLQKENIIDESGMPKERFSAEFPKEGPSILRIQQVVRGDSAAYFCASSTAAGGRETQYFGPGTRLLVL.

This clone is a singleton in its sample. CDR3: CASSFQRAYEQYF. CDR3 sequence (DNA): TGTGCCAGCAGTTTTCAGCGGGCCTACGAGCAGTACTTC. The chain combines TRBV28 with TRBJ2-7; TRBD2 is a possible D gene (6 bases). This CDR3 contains 13 residues. V was pared by 3 bases and J by 2 bases, with 8 bases between. Germline CDR1 reads MDHEN; CDR2 reads SYDVKM.